A single T cell receptor (beta chain) is shown here with its context. The target antigen is unknown. This record comes from a study of Ad26.COV2.S vaccination and SARS-CoV-2 variants. Study overall: Donor joined the COV1001 Ad26.COV2.S trial arm. By the intramuscular route, Ad26.COV2.S was given once, or twice 56 days apart.

Study-wide points: Analyses of TCR breadth and depth may have underestimated total T cell responses.

The treatment was: 19 received Ad26.COV2.S at low or high dose, single or two shots; about 5 received placebo; per-sample allocation not given. Day 63 following the first vaccine or placebo injection was when the samples were taken. Libraries were prepared by immunoSEQ multiplex PCR; TCRdb keeps only in-frame clonotypes and omits some of them. The sample has 300,000 to 350,000 clones, more than 85% seen once. Germline lookup yields CDR1 SGDLS and CDR2 YYNGEE. V lost 3 bases and J 2 bases, leaving 22 bases between the germline ends. This CDR3 spans 18 amino acids. This chain joins TRBV9 and TRBJ2-3; a weak D match, TRBD1 (6 bases). Sequencing was performed on peripheral blood, taken in a trial of Ad26.COV2.S vaccine versus placebo. The source of this sequence is a person aged 18-60 years who received the Ad26.COV2.S COVID-19 vaccine or a placebo. CDR3 DNA: TGTGCCAGCAGCGCCCTCGAGGGGGTACTAGAAACCACAGATACGCAGTATTTT. Its translation: CASSALEGVLETTDTQYF.